What follows describes a single TCR beta chain. Its specificity is not known. The data were taken from a study of OX40 agonist ivuxolimab in advanced cancers. Study as a whole: Each patient was given ivuxolimab into a vein every 2 weeks, at 0.01 to 10 mg/kg.

TCRdb keeps only in-frame clones here, not all; method: immunoSEQ multiplex PCR. This sample yields about 82,000 clones, of which around 84% are seen a single time; 6.5% belongs to the top ten. With baseline, cycle 4 day 1, and cycle 7 day 1 as timepoints, blood was sampled. Overall study results and limits: CD4+ and CD8+ T cells in blood underwent clonal expansion by week 6 at 0.1 to 3.0 mg/kg. No antigen was identified for the clonally expanded peripheral T cells.

Looked up from germline, CDR1 is PRHDT and CDR2 is FYEKMQ (reference sequence). The CDR3 is 17 residues long. The V end lost 0 bases, the J end lost 1 base, and 15 bases lay between the germline ends. Sequencing used CD4+ or CD8+ T cells sorted from blood, obtained in a trial of the OX40 agonist ivuxolimab. The chain carries TRBV13 and TRBJ1-2, with D possibly being TRBD1 (5 bases). This clonotype originated in an adult with an advanced solid tumor such as melanoma, head and neck, liver or kidney cancer. The CDR3 here is CASSLGARATNNYGYTF. As DNA, the CDR3 is TGTGCCAGCAGCTTAGGGGCCAGGGCGACTAATAACTATGGCTACACCTTC.